The sequence of this T cell receptor beta chain was determined in a study of T cells in Graves' hyperthyroidism and ophthalmopathy (dated by TCRdb to between 2017 and 2020). Looking at the study overall: Peripheral blood was collected at initial diagnosis, before any treatment. Once sampling was done, hyperthyroidism patients were given methimazole at a starting dose of 30 mg daily, whereas ophthalmopathy patients were given high-dose intravenous methylprednisolone. To identify distinguishing TCR V-J signatures, a discovery cohort of about a hundred patients was used, comprising 43 with Graves' ophthalmopathy and 57 with stable Graves' hyperthyroidism. Thyroid tissue and blood T-cell repertoires from more than 5 Graves' hyperthyroidism patients were also compared in the study. The 75 to 100 discovery patients were divided at random into training and test sets in a 7:3 ratio. Whether ophthalmopathy could be predicted prospectively was tested in an independent validation cohort made up of 18 to 20 hyperthyroidism patients plus 17 patients who later progressed to ophthalmopathy. The paper reports TCR Vbeta CDR3 sequencing of roughly 140 peripheral blood samples: under 45 ophthalmopathy, about 75 hyperthyroidism and 17 progressor patients.

Findings and caveats that apply to the study as a whole: A 13 V-J signature model separated ophthalmopathy from stable hyperthyroidism, with 87.88% sensitivity and about 81% specificity in cross-validation and 80%/75% in testing. Most expanded thyroid clonotypes (frequency above 0.001) were also detected in blood, a finding suggesting that blood repertoires may reflect thyroid immune responses. Sample size was not statistically predetermined, and blinding of investigators to group allocation was not performed. During validation, the model predicted progression to ophthalmopathy a median of around six months ahead of onset, with around 65% sensitivity and more than 72% specificity.

The TCR beta CDR3 regions were amplified from RNA transcripts. For the first round of RT-PCR on the TCR CDR3, the HTBI primer set was used together with the Qiagen OneStep RT-PCR kit. Libraries were constructed in a second round of multiplex PCR, after which size selection and purification were performed. Paired-end sequencing of the libraries was performed with 100 bp reads on an Illumina HiSeq2000. On the authors' methods: SOAPnuke was used to process the raw data, with reads discarded if the reads contained adapters or uncalled bases, had a mean Phred below 15, or lacked an exact constant-primer or identifier match. COPE v1.2.5 was used to merge the high-quality paired reads, and each unique nucleotide sequence was defined as a clonotype. Clonotypes were aligned to IMGT TRBV, TRBD and TRBJ reference segments using MiTCR v1.1. The analysis included only V-J combinations with a frequency above 0.0001, which together covered over 98% of the repertoires. A TCS score was defined as the ratio of F50 (clonal expansion) to E x V (chaos), with BLOSUM62-based TCRdist applied between CDR3 peptides within each V-J. Welch's t-statistics and random forest reduced 500 to 550 V-J features to 10 to 15, which were used in a naive Bayes classifier (R e1071). The public sequencing data were trimmed at Q25 with fastp and processed into clonotypes with MiXCR by TCRdb, which kept only in-frame beta chains. Merged by CDR3 protein, the rows form single entries marked with the most common genes and DNA. TCRdb's processing, not the authors', yielded these V and J calls. Present in this sample are 300,000 to 500,000 distinct CDR3 sequences, 14% to 15% of which were seen just once. The biggest ten clones account for about 31% of the sample.

CDR1 and CDR2 are read off the germline V gene (reference sequence) as LGHDT and YNNKEL. The CDR3 measures 13 amino acids from cysteine to phenylalanine. Solely the CDR3 DNA is kept, with 39 bases framed from the first base. V and J lose 1 base and 10 bases, and a span of 13 bases separates them. This clonotype was observed many times. The target of this receptor is not known. Base qualities are not at hand, and no much larger clone is one base apart. Graves' hyperthyroidism was defined as stable when no progression to ophthalmopathy occurred over 18 months of follow-up. Hyperthyroidism patients were newly diagnosed, with disease duration under 2 months, and aged 18 to 65 years. The study excluded patients with uncontrolled infections, other autoimmune diseases, pregnancy or lactation. Diagnoses were based on clinical symptoms, serum thyroxine and TRAb, thyroid ultrasound and orbital computed tomography. PBMCs were separated from roughly 10 ml of fresh peripheral blood using Ficoll-Paque density gradient centrifugation. Trizol reagent was used to extract total RNA, and RNA quality was then checked on an Agilent 2100 Bioanalyzer.

This TCR derives from a woman under 40 with Graves' hyperthyroidism. This receptor chain uses TRBV3-1 and TRBJ1-1, with the D gene too uncertain to name. Specimen: blood. The CDR3 here reads CASSQGGHTRAFF. The sequenced DNA: TGTGCCAGCAGCCAAGGAGGGCATACTCGAGCTTTCTTT.